This T cell receptor (beta chain) originates from a study of blood T cells in healthy people across ages. Using a J-beta primer mix together with a sample-barcoded 5' primer, a second PCR was run for about 6 to 12 cycles. With 12 random nucleotides, a template-switch adaptor tagged each individual cDNA molecule. TCRdb reprocessed the 5' RACE reads with MiXCR, giving one entry per CDR3 protein. The sample includes around 900,000 distinct CDR3 sequences, 51% of them seen just once. In each sample, at least 7 million PBMCs were isolated. Trimming took 2 bases from V and 3 from J; bases not matched to a gene: 0. The CDR3 runs 14 residues. CDR1 ENHRY and CDR2 SYGVKD come from the germline V gene. With regard to this clonotype: Its antigen is as yet unknown.

Regarding the study as a whole: Researchers report that TCR beta diversity correlated strongly with naive T cell percentage. Getting older went along with TCR beta diversity per million T cells dropping roughly linearly.

The sequenced sample was blood. The clonotype comes from a woman aged 60-75 years in good health. The chain links TRBV10-3 to TRBJ2-3, with 9 bases that match TRBD1. CDR3 in DNA: TGTGCCATCAGTGAGGGGACAGGGACAGATACGCAGTATTTT. The encoded protein is CAISEGTGTDTQYF.